What follows are 31 T cell receptor beta chains derived from one specimen sequenced in a study of blood T cell repertoires in COVID-19. TCRdb's table, derived via immunoSEQ multiplex PCR, lists solely in-frame clones and lacks some. The sample lists more than 250,000 clones, roughly 80% occurring once. Sequencing used PBMCs or T cells enriched from blood (not recorded which). Source of these receptors: a man between 35 and 55 years old who had been exposed to COVID-19.

The chain uses TRBV11-2 and TRBJ1-5; D ambiguous. The CDR3 has 13 amino acids. V lost 0 bases to trimming and J lost 5 bases, with 5 bases between them. Germline CDR1 SGHAT, CDR2 FQNNGV. The CDR3 bases are TGTGCCAGCAGCTTAGAGCTAGATCAGCCCCAGCATTTT. It translates to CASSLELDQPQHF.

The V gene is TRBV7-9, the J gene TRBJ1-6; D not certain. Trimming removed 4 bases at V and 9 bases at J, with 7 bases between. This CDR3 region has 12 residues. Germline CDR1 and CDR2: SEHNR and FQNEAQ (reference sequence). The CDR3 sequence: CASSSLRSPLHF. CDR3 sequence (DNA): TGTGCCAGCAGCTCTCTCCGTTCACCCCTCCACTTT.

J is TRBJ1-4 and V is TRBV18; D gene ambiguous. Trimming shortened V by 2 bases and J by 7 bases, and 14 bases separated the two germline ends. Per the germline V gene, CDR1 is KGHSH and CDR2 is LQKENI. The CDR3 covers 15 residues. Here the CDR3 DNA reads TGTGCCAGCTCACCAGAGCAGGCTCACTCTGAAAAACTGTTTTTT. This translates into CASSPEQAHSEKLFF.

The chain links TRBV6-5 to TRBJ1-6; a weak D match, TRBD1 (6 bases). Trimming shortened V by 7 bases and J by 7 bases, and 14 bases separated the two germline ends. This CDR3 spans 14 amino acids. From germline, CDR1 is MNHEY and CDR2 SVGAGI. The CDR3 is CASNIGQTNSPLHF. CDR3 coding DNA: TGTGCCAGCAATATCGGACAGACGAATTCACCCCTCCACTTT.

A single count supports this clone. V is TRBV6-6 and J is TRBJ2-6, with D perhaps TRBD2 (5 bases). CDR1 is MNHNY and CDR2 is SVGAGI in the germline V gene (reference sequence). V was clipped by 6 bases and J by 2 bases, with 8 bases between them. There are 14 residues in the CDR3. The CDR3 protein is CASRRGTGANVLTF. Here the CDR3 DNA reads TGTGCCAGCAGACGGGGAACTGGGGCCAACGTCCTGACTTTC.

The rearrangement links TRBV28 to TRBJ2-7; D is undetermined. Trimming cost V 3 bases and J 1 base, with 13 bases left between them. Germline CDR1 and CDR2: MDHEN and SYDVKM. CDR3 length: 15 residues. The CDR3 nucleotides are TGTGCCAGCAGTTTGTTTCGTGCGGAGTCCTACGAGCAGTACTTC. Protein product: CASSLFRAESYEQYF.

The chain recombines TRBV27 with TRBJ2-3; D is unclear. Germline loops: CDR1 MNHEY, CDR2 SMNVEV (reference sequence). Trimming removed 0 bases at V and 5 bases at J, with 6 bases between. The CDR3 spans 13 residues. In DNA form, the CDR3 reads TGTGCCAGCAGTTTATCACTGATAGATACGCAGTATTTT. Protein sequence: CASSLSLIDTQYF.

The chain is built from TRBV9 and TRBJ2-1, with D perhaps TRBD2 (5 bases). The CDR3 has 15 amino acids. The V end lost 0 bases, the J end lost 2 bases, and 9 bases lay between the germline ends. CDR1 is SGDLS, CDR2 YYNGEE, per germline. This CDR3 is CASSVGISAYNEQFF. The CDR3 coding sequence is TGTGCCAGCAGCGTAGGCATTAGCGCCTACAATGAGCAGTTCTTC.

The chain recombines TRBV19 with TRBJ1-2, with a possible D match to TRBD1 (6 bases). CDR3 size: 15 residues. The germline V gene encodes CDR1 LNHDA and CDR2 SQIVND (reference sequence). V lost 3 bases and J lost 5, with 16 bases in between. In DNA, the CDR3 is TGTGCCAGTAGTATGTCAGTATCAGGGGTGTATGGCTACACCTTC. It is translated as CASSMSVSGVYGYTF. The complete variable domain, with remaining parts taken from reference TRBV19 and TRBJ1-2, reads DGGITQSPKYLFRKEGQNVTLSCEQNLNHDAMYWYRQDPGQGLRLIYYSQIVNDFQKGDIAEGYSVSREKKESFPLTVTSAQKNPTAFYLCASSMSVSGVYGYTFGSGTRLTVV.

The chain recombines TRBV11-2 with TRBJ1-2; 9 bases line up with TRBD1. CDR1 is SGHAT, CDR2 FQNNGV, per germline. The CDR3 spans 16 residues. Trimming took 4 bases from V and 2 from J; bases not matched to a gene: 8. The CDR3 DNA sequence: TGTGCCAGCAGCTCTCTGGACAGGGGTGGGAACTATGGCTACACCTTC. Its protein is CASSSLDRGGNYGYTF.

The V and J genes are TRBV10-1 and TRBJ2-7; TRBD2 agrees at 7 bases. The CDR3 sequence is 12 residues long. Germline V gene sequence: CDR1 WNHNN, CDR2 SYGVQD (reference sequence). Trimming took 8 bases from V and 3 from J; bases not matched to a gene: 4. The CDR3 sequence: CASQGRGYEQYF. In DNA, the CDR3 is TGCGCCAGCCAAGGGAGGGGCTACGAGCAGTACTTC.

The genes are TRBV5-6 and TRBJ1-1; TRBD1 aligns across 7 bases. V shed 3 bases, J shed 8 bases, and the junction held 4 bases outside the gene matches. The V gene's germline CDR1 is SGHDT and CDR2 YYEEEE. The CDR3 runs to 12 residues. The CDR3 protein is CASSSGQVEAFF. The CDR3 coding sequence is TGTGCCAGCAGCTCCGGACAGGTCGAAGCTTTCTTT. Full variable domain (rest looked up from reference TRBV5-6 and TRBJ1-1): DAGVTQSPTHLIKTRGQQVTLRCSPKSGHDTVSWYQQALGQGPQFIFQYYEEEERQRGNFPDRFSGHQFPNYSSELNVNALLLGDSALYLCASSSGQVEAFFGQGTRLTVV.

In this sample, this clone turned up once. The chain recombines TRBV18 with TRBJ2-5; a possible D gene is TRBD2 (5 bases). This CDR3 contains 13 residues. Germline CDR1 is KGHSH and CDR2 is LQKENI. V dropped 1 base and J dropped 3 bases, with 6 bases sitting between them. The DNA for the CDR3 is TGTGCCAGCTCACCACTAGCGAAAGAGACCCAGTACTTC. Amino acid sequence: CASSPLAKETQYF.

Only one count was recorded for this clone. This chain joins TRBV20-1 and TRBJ2-2; 8 bases are a match to TRBD2. In germline, CDR1 is DFQATT, CDR2 SNEGSKA (reference sequence). The CDR3 length is 15 residues. With V trimmed by 3 bases and J by 2 bases, 5 bases remained unmatched. CDR3 protein: CSASLAGGNTGELFF. CDR3 bases: TGCAGTGCTAGTTTGGCGGGAGGAAACACCGGGGAGCTGTTTTTT.

The V gene is TRBV2, the J gene TRBJ2-2; D perhaps matches TRBD2 (7 bases). The CDR3 runs 15 residues. Trimming cost V 10 bases and J 5 bases, with 20 bases left between them. CDR1 and CDR2 (germline): SNHLY, FYNNEI. The CDR3 reads CATTTGTTGTGELFF. The DNA of the CDR3 is TGTGCCACTACTACCGGGACTACAGGGACCGGGGAGCTGTTTTTT.

V usage is TRBV7-9 and J usage is TRBJ1-2, with a possible D match to TRBD1 (5 bases). The CDR3 length is 13 residues. The germline gives CDR1 SEHNR, CDR2 FQNEAQ (reference sequence). Trimming removed 5 bases from V and 6 bases from J, with 13 bases in between. CDR3 bases: TGTGCCAGCAGCCTGCTAGGGGCAAATGGCTACACCTTC. Its protein is CASSLLGANGYTF.

This clone was picked up one time. The J gene is TRBJ1-2, the V gene TRBV20-1; D is uncertain. Germline V CDR1 and CDR2: DFQATT, SNEGSKA (reference sequence). This CDR3 is 11 amino acids long. The CDR3 here is CSVPQDYGYTF. Written as DNA, the CDR3 is TGCAGCGTCCCCCAGGACTATGGCTACACCTTC.

The J gene is TRBJ2-5, the V gene TRBV19; TRBD1 aligns across 12 bases. From germline, CDR1 is LNHDA and CDR2 SQIVND (reference sequence). This CDR3 is built from 13 residues. The CDR3 loop is CLRDRGLQETQYF. CDR3 nucleotides: TGTCTCCGGGACAGGGGGCTCCAAGAGACCCAGTACTTC. Drawing the rest from reference TRBV19 and TRBJ2-5, the complete variable domain is DGGITQSPKYLFRKEGQNVTLSCEQNLNHDAMYWYRQDPGQGLRLIYYSQIVNDFQKGDIAEGYSVSREKKESFPLTVTSAQKNPTAFYLCLRDRGLQETQYFGPGTRLLVL.

The J gene is TRBJ2-5, the V gene TRBV30; 10 bases agree with TRBD1. The CDR3 is 16 residues long. Germline V lookup: CDR1 GTSNPN, CDR2 SVGIG (reference sequence). V trimming: 2 bases; J trimming: 7 bases; junction bases outside the gene matches: 13. DNA of the CDR3: TGTGCCTGGAGTCCCTCCTTCCGGGACAGGGGTGTGACCCAGTACTTC. As protein: CAWSPSFRDRGVTQYF.

In its sample, this clone was seen once. The V call is TRBV6-5, the J call TRBJ1-3; TRBD1 agrees at 8 bases. The CDR3 consists of 15 residues. Germline trimming cut 6 bases from V and 3 bases from J; bases unmatched to any gene: 7. Germline V gene data show CDR1 as MNHEY and CDR2 as SVGAGI. CDR3 DNA: TGTGCCAGCAGCCCCCCGACAGGGGTTGGAAACACCATATATTTT. The encoded protein is CASSPPTGVGNTIYF.

The V call is TRBV12-3 or TRBV12-4, the J call TRBJ1-2, with a weak D call TRBD1 (5 bases). There are 13 residues in the CDR3. Between the trimmed V and J ends, which lost 6 bases and 5 bases, there was a span of 13 bases. Here the CDR3 DNA reads TGTGCCAGCAGCCAGGGCCTGCAATATGGCTACACCTTC. The encoded protein is CASSQGLQYGYTF.

V and J are TRBV30 and TRBJ1-2; D gene unclear. Germline CDR1 reads GTSNPN; CDR2 reads SVGIG (reference sequence). The CDR3 sequence is 10 residues long. Trimming removed 3 bases at V and 8 bases at J, with 7 bases between. CDR3 coding DNA: TGTGCCTGGAGGTCCGAGGGCTACACCTTC. Its protein is CAWRSEGYTF.

The gene calls are TRBV6-5 and TRBJ1-1, with unresolved D. This CDR3 spans 14 amino acids. Germline-derived CDR1 and CDR2 are MNHEY and SVGAGI. V was trimmed by 2 bases and J by 6 bases, leaving 13 bases between them. The CDR3 spells CASSYGGFGAEAFF. In nucleotides, the CDR3 is TGTGCCAGCAGTTACGGCGGGTTTGGCGCTGAAGCTTTCTTT.

This clone appeared a single time. The rearrangement links TRBV7-9 to TRBJ2-3, with a weak D call TRBD2 (6 bases). From germline, CDR1 is SEHNR and CDR2 FQNEAQ (reference sequence). CDR3 size: 13 residues. V was pared by 7 bases and J by 6 bases, with 14 bases between. The CDR3 DNA follows: TGTGCCAGCATGGGCGGGAAGGGCGATACGCAGTATTTT. As protein: CASMGGKGDTQYF.

The rearrangement links TRBV6-5 to TRBJ2-7; TRBD2 is a possible D gene (6 bases). The CDR3 loop spans 15 amino acids. From germline, CDR1 is MNHEY and CDR2 SVGAGI. V shed 10 bases and J shed 2 bases, with 21 bases lying between them. The CDR3 reads CATIGVGGSPYEQYF. In DNA form, the CDR3 reads TGTGCCACTATTGGTGTGGGAGGAAGCCCCTACGAGCAGTACTTC.

The chain recombines TRBV19 with TRBJ2-7; D remains ambiguous. CDR1 and CDR2 from the germline V gene are LNHDA and SQIVND (reference sequence). The CDR3 extends over 14 amino acids. The V end was cut by 5 bases, the J end by 0 bases, with 11 bases between. CDR3 in amino acids: CASSPGSSSYEQYF. CDR3 nucleotide sequence: TGTGCCAGTAGTCCAGGATCCAGCTCCTACGAGCAGTACTTC.

The CDR3 DNA follows: TGTGCCTGGAGCCCAGCGGGAGTGACAGATACGCAGTATTTT. Translation: CAWSPAGVTDTQYF. The rearrangement uses TRBV30 and TRBJ2-3, with TRBD2 matching 8 bases. The CDR3 consists of 14 residues. Germline lookup yields CDR1 GTSNPN and CDR2 SVGIG (reference sequence). Losses at the gene ends were 3 bases for V and 3 bases for J; bases not matched to a gene: 5. The whole variable domain, remainder taken from reference TRBV30 and TRBJ2-3, is SQTIHQWPATLVQPVGSPLSLECTVEGTSNPNLYWYRQAAGRGLQLLFYSVGIGQISSEVPQNLSASRPQDRQFILSSKKLLLSDSGFYLCAWSPAGVTDTQYFGPGTRLTVL.

CDR3 residues: CASSVQGAEKDTQYF. In DNA form, the CDR3 reads TGTGCCAGCAGCGTACAGGGGGCAGAGAAAGATACGCAGTATTTT. The chain couples TRBV6-5 to TRBJ2-3, with 9 bases aligning to TRBD1. The junction had 9 bases not matched to a gene; V was cut back by 6 bases and J by 5 bases. The CDR3 totals 15 residues. Germline lookup yields CDR1 MNHEY and CDR2 SVGAGI.

The chain carries TRBV6-2 or TRBV6-3 and TRBJ2-2, with TRBD2 matching over 10 bases. The CDR3 runs 15 residues. Germline CDR1 MNHEY, CDR2 SVGEGT. The junction had 5 bases not matched to a gene; V was cut back by 5 bases and J by 5 bases. The CDR3 sequence: CASSVAGGLTGELFF. DNA of the CDR3: TGTGCCAGCAGTGTAGCGGGAGGCTTGACCGGGGAGCTGTTTTTT.

V usage is TRBV24-1 and J usage is TRBJ2-3; a weak D match, TRBD2 (5 bases). Trimming removed 4 bases at V and 6 bases at J, with 10 bases between. This CDR3 is 13 amino acids long. Germline-derived CDR1 and CDR2 are KGHDR and SFDVKD. Here the CDR3 reads CATSDPDSDTQYF. The CDR3 coding sequence is TGTGCCACCAGTGACCCGGACTCGGATACGCAGTATTTT.

This clone was seen only a few times. The chain's CDR3 is CASGASHYGYTF. The CDR3 DNA reads as TGTGCCAGCGGGGCCAGCCACTATGGCTACACCTTC. The V gene is TRBV7-9, the J gene TRBJ1-2; D perhaps matches TRBD1 (5 bases). CDR1 SEHNR and CDR2 FQNEAQ come from the germline V gene (reference sequence). The CDR3 is 12 amino acids. Trimming cost V 8 bases and J 3 bases, with 10 bases left between them.